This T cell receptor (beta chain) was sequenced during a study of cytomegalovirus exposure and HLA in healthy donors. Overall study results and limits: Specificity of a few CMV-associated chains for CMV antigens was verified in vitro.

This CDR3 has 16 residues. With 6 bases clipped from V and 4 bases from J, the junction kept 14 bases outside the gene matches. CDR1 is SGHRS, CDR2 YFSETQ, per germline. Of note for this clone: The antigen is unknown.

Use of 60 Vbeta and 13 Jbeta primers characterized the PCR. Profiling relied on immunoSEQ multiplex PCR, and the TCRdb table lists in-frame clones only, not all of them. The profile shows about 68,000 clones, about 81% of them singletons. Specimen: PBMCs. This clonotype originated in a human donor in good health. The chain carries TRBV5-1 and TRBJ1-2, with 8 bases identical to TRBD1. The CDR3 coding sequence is TGCGCCAGCACCCCAGAGGGGCAGACAGGGGTCTATGGCTACACCTTC. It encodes CASTPEGQTGVYGYTF. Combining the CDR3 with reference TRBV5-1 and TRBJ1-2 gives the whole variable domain KAGVTQTPRYLIKTRGQQVTLSCSPISGHRSVSWYQQTPGQGLQFLFEYFSETQRNKGNFPGRFSGRQFSNSRSEMNVSTLELGDSALYLCASTPEGQTGVYGYTFGSGTRLTVV.